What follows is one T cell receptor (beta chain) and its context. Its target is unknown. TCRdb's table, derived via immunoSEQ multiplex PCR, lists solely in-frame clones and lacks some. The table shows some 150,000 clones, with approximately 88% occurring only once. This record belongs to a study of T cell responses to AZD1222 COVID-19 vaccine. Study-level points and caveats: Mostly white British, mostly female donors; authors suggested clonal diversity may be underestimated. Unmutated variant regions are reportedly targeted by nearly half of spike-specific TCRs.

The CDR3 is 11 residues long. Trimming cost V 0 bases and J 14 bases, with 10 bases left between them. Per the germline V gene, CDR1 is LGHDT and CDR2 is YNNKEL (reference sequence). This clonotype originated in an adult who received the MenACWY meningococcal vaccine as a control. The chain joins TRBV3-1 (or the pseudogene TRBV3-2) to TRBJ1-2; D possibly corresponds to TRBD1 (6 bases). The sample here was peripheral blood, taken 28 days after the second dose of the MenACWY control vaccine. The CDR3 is CASSQEGGITF. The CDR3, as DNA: TGTGCCAGCAGCCAAGAAGGGGGGATTACCTTC.